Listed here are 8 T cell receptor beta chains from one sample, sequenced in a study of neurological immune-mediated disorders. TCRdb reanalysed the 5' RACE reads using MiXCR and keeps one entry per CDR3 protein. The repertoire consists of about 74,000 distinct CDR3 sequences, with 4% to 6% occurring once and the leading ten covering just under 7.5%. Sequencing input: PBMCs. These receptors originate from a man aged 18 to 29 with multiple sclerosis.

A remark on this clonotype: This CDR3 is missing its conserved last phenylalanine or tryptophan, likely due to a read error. The CDR3 DNA sequence: TGTGCCAGCAGCTCAGGACTAGCGGGACTTCTTGGGCAGTACAAC. Encoded protein: CASSSGLAGLLGQYN. The chain employs TRBV5-6 and TRBJ2-7; 12 positions agree with TRBD2. The CDR3 has 15 amino acids. Per germline, CDR1 SGHDT and CDR2 YYEEEE. The trim removed 3 bases at V and 9 bases at J, leaving 10 bases unmatched.

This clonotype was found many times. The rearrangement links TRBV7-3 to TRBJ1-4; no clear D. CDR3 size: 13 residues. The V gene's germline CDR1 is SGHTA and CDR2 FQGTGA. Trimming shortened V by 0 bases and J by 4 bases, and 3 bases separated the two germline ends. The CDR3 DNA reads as TGTGCCAGCAGCTTAACGGTTAATGAAAAACTGTTTTTT. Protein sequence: CASSLTVNEKLFF.

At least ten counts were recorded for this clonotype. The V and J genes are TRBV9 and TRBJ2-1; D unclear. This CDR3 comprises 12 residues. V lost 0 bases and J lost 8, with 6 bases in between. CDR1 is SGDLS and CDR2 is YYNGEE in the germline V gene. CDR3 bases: TGTGCCAGCAGCGTAGGCACGGATGAGCAGTTCTTC. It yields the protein CASSVGTDEQFF.

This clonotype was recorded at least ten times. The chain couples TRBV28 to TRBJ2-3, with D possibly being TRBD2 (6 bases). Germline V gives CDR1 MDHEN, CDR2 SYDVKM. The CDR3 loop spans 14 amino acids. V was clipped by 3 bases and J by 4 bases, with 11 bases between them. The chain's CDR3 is CASSFGEAADTQYF. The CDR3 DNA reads TGTGCCAGCAGTTTTGGGGAGGCTGCAGATACGCAGTATTTT.

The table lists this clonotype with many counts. CDR3 sequence: CASSLGREGPDTQYF. CDR3 sequence (DNA): TGTGCCAGCAGTCTAGGGCGGGAGGGTCCAGATACGCAGTATTTT. The chain is built from TRBV28 and TRBJ2-3, with 9 bases aligning to TRBD2. Trimming at V came to 5 bases and at J to 4 bases, leaving 7 bases not matched to a gene. The length of the CDR3 is 15 residues. Germline loops: CDR1 MDHEN, CDR2 SYDVKM.

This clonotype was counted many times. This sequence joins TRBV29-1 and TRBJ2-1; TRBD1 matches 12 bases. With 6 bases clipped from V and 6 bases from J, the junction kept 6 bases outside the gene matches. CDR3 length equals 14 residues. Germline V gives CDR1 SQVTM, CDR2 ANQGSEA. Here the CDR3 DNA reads TGCAGCGTCCGGGACAGGGGGCCGTTCAATGAGCAGTTCTTC. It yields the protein CSVRDRGPFNEQFF.

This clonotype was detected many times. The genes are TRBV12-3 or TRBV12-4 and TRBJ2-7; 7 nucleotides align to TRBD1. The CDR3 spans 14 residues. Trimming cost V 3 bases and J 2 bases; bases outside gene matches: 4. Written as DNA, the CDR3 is TGTGCCAGCAGTTTGGGGACAGCCGCCTACGAGCAGTACTTC. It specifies CASSLGTAAYEQYF.

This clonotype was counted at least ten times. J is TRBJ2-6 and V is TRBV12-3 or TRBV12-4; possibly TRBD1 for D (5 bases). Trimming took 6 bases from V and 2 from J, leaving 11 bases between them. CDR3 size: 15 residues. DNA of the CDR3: TGTGCCAGCAGCACCCTCAGGGCTGGGGCCAACGTCCTGACTTTC. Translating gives CASSTLRAGANVLTF.